This TCR beta chain was documented in a study of cytomegalovirus exposure and HLA in healthy donors. Whole-study findings and limits: Cytomegalovirus association was assigned to about 150 TCR beta chains.

Both 60 Vbeta primers and 13 Jbeta primers went into the PCR. Per the original data handling: Counted up in a later analysis, unique TCR beta chains came to 60 million to 95 million, with around 11 million shared. The table came from immunoSEQ multiplex PCR; TCRdb's copy has only in-frame clones and leaves some out. V and J calls and clone size are those listed in that table; D and trimming were worked out from the DNA. The sample includes approximately 150,000 clones, approximately 84% of them seen just once. Concerning this clone: The antigen is not known.

The length of the CDR3 is 12 residues. V shed 6 bases and J 10 bases; nucleotides not matched to a gene: 5. Looked up from germline, CDR1 is MDHEN and CDR2 is SYDVKM. The genes are TRBV28 and TRBJ2-7; 11 bases are a match to TRBD1. Sequencing was performed on PBMCs. This TCR derives from a woman in her sixties or seventies in good health and CMV-seropositive. The CDR3 nucleotides are TGTGCCAGCAGGGGGACAGGGGGTATTCAGTACTTC. Protein: CASRGTGGIQYF. Variable domain in full (rest from reference TRBV28 and TRBJ2-7): DVKVTQSSRYLVKRTGEKVFLECVQDMDHENMFWYRQDPGLGLRLIYFSYDVKMKEKGDIPEGYSVSREKKERFSLILESASTNQTSMYLCASRGTGGIQYFGPGTRLTVT.